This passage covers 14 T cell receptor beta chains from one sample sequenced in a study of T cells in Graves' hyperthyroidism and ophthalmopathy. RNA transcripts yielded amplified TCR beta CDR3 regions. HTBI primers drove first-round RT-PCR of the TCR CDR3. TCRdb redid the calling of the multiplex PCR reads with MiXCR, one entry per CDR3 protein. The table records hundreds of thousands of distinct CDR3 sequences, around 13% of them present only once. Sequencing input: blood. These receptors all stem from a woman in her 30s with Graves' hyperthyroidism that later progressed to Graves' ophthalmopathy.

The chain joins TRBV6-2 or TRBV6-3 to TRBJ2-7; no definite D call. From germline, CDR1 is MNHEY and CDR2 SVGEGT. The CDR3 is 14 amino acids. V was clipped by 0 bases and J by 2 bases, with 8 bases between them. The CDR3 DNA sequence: TGTGCCAGCAGTTACTCGGCGTACACCTACGAGCAGTACTTC. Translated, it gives CASSYSAYTYEQYF.

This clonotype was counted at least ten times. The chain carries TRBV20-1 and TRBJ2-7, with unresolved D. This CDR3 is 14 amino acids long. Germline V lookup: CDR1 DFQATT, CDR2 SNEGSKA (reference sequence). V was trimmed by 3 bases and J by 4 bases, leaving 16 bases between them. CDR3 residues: CSASPVGSLYEQYF. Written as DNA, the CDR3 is TGCAGTGCTAGCCCTGTGGGCAGCCTTTACGAGCAGTACTTC.

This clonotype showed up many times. The CDR3, as DNA: TGTGCCACCAGTGATCCCGACAGGGGCACAGATACGCAGTATTTT. This gives the protein CATSDPDRGTDTQYF. The V gene is TRBV24-1, the J gene TRBJ2-3, with 7 bases fitting TRBD1. This CDR3 contains 15 residues. Per the germline V gene, CDR1 is KGHDR and CDR2 is SFDVKD. After removal of 3 bases from V and 1 base from J, the junction contained 3 bases not matched to a gene.

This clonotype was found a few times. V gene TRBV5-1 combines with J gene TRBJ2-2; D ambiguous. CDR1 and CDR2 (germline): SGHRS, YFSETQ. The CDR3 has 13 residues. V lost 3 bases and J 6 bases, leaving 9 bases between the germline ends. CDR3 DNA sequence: TGCGCCAGCAGCTCTAGGTTAGCCGGGGAGCTGTTTTTT. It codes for CASSSRLAGELFF.

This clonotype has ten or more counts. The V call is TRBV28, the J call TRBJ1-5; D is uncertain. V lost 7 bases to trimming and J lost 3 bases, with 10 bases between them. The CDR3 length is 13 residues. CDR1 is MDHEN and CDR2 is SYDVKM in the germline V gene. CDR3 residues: CASKRVFNQPQHF. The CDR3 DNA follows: TGTGCCAGCAAAAGGGTCTTCAATCAGCCCCAGCATTTT.

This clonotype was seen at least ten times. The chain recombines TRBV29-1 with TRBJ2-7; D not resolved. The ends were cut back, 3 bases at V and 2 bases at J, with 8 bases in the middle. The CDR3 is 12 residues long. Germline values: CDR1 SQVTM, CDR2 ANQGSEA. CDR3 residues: CSVEVTAYEQYF. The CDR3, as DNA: TGCAGCGTTGAGGTCACAGCCTACGAGCAGTACTTC.

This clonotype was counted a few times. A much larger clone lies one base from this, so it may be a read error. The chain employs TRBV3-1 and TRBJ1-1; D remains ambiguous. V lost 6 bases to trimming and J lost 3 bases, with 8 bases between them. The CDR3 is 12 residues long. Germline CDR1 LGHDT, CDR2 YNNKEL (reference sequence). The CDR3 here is CASSEQDTEAFF. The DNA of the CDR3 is TGTGCCAGCAGTGAACAAGACACTGAAGCTTTCTTT.

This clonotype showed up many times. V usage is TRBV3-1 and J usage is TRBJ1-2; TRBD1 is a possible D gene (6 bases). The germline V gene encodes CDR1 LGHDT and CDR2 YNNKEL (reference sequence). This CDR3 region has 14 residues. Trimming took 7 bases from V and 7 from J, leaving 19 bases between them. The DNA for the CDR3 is TGTGCCAGCACCTCCAACGGGGGGGCCGGTGGCTACACCTTC. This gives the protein CASTSNGGAGGYTF.

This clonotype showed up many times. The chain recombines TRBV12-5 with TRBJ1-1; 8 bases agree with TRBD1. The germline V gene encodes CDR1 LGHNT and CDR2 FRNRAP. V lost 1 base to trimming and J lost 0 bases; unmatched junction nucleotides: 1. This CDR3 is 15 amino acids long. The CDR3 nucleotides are TGTGCTAGTGGTTTGGGGGACAGGATGAACACTGAAGCTTTCTTT. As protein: CASGLGDRMNTEAFF.

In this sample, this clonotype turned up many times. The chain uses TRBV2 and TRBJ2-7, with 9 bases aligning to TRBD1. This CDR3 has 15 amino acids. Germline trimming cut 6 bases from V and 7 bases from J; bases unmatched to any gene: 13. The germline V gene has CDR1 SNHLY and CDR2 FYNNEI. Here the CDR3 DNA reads TGTGCCAGCAGAGACCTTACCGGGACAGGGAAAGAGCAGTACTTC. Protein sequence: CASRDLTGTGKEQYF.

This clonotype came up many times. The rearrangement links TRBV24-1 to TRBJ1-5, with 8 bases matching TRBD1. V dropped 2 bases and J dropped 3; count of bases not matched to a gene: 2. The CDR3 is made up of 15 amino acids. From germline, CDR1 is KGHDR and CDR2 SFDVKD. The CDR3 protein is CATSDSGGFNQPQHF. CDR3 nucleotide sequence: TGTGCCACCAGTGATTCAGGGGGCTTCAATCAGCCCCAGCATTTT.

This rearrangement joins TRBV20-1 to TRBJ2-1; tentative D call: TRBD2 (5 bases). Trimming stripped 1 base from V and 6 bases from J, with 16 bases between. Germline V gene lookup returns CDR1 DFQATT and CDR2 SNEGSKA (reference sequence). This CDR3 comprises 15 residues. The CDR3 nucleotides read TGCAGTGCTAGAGCGGGTCTAGCTGTAATCAATGAGCAGTTCTTC. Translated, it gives CSARAGLAVINEQFF.

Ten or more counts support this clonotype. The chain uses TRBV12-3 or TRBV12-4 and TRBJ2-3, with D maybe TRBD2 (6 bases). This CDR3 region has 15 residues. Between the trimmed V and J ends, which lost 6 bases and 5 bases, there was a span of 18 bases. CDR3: CASSRGSGWGDTQYF. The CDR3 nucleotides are TGTGCCAGCAGCCGAGGGAGCGGGTGGGGAGATACGCAGTATTTT.

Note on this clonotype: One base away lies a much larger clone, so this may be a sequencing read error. CDR3 bases: TGTGCCAGCAGTTTTCATGTCAGCCAGCCCCGGGAGCTGTTTTTT. This gives the protein CASSFHVSQPRELFF. The chain couples TRBV12-3 or TRBV12-4 to TRBJ2-2; D uncertain. Deletions cut 3 bases from V and 9 bases from J, with 17 bases between. The CDR3 totals 15 residues.